This T cell receptor beta chain appears in the sequencing data of a study of blood T cell repertoires in COVID-19. Turning to the study itself: Samples of COVID-19 (acute and convalescent) were obtained from the United States, Italy and Spain. From T cells, B-cell-depleted T cells, or PBMCs came the material, which was cDNA or gDNA.

Sequenced by immunoSEQ multiplex PCR; TCRdb stores in-frame clones only, minus some. The sample shows about 170,000 clones, roughly 84% of them seen only once. V gave up 1 base and J gave up 2 bases, with 9 bases separating them. This CDR3 has 15 residues. Germline assignment: CDR1 SGHAT and CDR2 FQNNGV. The TCR comes from a human donor with acute or convalescent COVID-19. The donor label of this sample is uncertain. Specimen: peripheral blood. The chain is built from TRBV11-2 and TRBJ1-5; possible D gene TRBD1, 5 bases. CDR3 protein: CASSLGRAGNQPQHF. CDR3 sequence (DNA): TGTGCCAGCAGCTTAGGCAGGGCAGGCAATCAGCCCCAGCATTTT.